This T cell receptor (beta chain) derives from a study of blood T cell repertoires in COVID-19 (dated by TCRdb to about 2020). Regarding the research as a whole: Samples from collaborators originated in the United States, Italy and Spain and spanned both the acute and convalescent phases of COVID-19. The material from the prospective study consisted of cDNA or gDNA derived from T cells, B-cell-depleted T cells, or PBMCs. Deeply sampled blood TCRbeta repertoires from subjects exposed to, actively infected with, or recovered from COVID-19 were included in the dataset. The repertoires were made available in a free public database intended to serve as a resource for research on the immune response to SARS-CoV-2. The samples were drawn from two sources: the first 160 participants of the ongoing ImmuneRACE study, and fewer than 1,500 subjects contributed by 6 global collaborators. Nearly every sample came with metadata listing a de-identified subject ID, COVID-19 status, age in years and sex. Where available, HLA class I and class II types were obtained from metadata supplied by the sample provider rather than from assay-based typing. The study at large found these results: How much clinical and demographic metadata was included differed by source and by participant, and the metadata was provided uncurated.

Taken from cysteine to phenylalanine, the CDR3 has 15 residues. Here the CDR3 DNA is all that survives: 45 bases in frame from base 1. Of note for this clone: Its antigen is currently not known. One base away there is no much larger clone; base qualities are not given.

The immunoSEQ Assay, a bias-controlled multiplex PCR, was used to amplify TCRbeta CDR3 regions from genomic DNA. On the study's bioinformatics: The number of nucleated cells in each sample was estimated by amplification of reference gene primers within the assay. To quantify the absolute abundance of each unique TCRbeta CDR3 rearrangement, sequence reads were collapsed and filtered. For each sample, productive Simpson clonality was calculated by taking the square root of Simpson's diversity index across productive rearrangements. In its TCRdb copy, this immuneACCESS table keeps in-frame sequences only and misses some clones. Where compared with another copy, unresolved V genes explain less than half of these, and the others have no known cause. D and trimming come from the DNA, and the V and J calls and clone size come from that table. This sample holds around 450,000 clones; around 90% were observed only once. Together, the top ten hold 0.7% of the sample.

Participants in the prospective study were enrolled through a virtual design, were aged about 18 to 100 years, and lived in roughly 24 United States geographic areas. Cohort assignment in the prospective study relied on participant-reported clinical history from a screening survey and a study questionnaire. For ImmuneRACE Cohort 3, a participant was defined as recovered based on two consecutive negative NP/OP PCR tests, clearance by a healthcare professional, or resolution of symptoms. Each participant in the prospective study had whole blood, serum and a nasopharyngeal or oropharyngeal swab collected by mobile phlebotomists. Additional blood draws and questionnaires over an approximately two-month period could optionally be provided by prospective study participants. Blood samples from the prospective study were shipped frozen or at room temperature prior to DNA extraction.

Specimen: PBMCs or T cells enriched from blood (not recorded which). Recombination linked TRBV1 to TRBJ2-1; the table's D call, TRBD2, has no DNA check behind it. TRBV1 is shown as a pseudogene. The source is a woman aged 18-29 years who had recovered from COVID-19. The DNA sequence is TGCACCAGCAGCCGATCAGCGGCAGTGCCCAATGAGCAGTTCTTC. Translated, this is CTSSRSAAVPNEQFF.